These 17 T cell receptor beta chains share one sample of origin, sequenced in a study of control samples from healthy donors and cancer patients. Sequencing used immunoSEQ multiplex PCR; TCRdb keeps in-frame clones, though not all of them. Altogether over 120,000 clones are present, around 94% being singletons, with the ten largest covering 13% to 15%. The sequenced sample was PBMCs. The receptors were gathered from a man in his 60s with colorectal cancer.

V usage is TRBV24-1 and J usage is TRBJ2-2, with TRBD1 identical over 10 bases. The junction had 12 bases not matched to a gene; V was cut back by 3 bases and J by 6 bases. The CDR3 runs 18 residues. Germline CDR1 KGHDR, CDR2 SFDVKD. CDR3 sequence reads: CATSDVSPGQGISGELFF. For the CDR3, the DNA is TGTGCCACCAGTGATGTCTCCCCGGGACAGGGGATTTCCGGGGAGCTGTTTTTT.

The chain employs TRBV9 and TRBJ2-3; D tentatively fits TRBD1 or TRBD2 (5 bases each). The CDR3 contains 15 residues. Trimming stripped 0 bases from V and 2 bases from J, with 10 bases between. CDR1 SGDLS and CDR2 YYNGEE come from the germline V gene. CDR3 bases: TGTGCCAGCAGCGTAGGTGGGGGAATCACAGATACGCAGTATTTT. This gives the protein CASSVGGGITDTQYF.

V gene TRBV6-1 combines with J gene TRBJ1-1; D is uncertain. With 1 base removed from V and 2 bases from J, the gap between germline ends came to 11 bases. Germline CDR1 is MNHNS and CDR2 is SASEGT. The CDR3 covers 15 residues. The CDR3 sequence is CASSEEGYLNTEAFF. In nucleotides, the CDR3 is TGTGCCAGCAGTGAAGAGGGCTACCTCAACACTGAAGCTTTCTTT.

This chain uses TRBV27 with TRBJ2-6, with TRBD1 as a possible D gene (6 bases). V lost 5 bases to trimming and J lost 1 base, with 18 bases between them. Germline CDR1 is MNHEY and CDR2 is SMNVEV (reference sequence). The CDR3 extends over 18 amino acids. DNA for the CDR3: TGTGCCAGCAGTCGAGCCGGCAGGGGAGTATCTGGGGCCAACGTCCTGACTTTC. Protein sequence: CASSRAGRGVSGANVLTF. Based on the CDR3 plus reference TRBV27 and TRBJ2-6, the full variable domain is EAQVTQNPRYLITVTGKKLTVTCSQNMNHEYMSWYRQDPGLGLRQIYYSMNVEVTDKGDVPEGYKVSRKEKRNFPLILESPSPNQTSLYFCASSRAGRGVSGANVLTFGAGSRLTVL.

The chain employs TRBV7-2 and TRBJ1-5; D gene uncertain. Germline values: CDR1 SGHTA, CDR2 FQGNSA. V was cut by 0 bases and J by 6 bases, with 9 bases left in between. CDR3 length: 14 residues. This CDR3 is CASSLAEGSQPQHF. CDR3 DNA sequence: TGTGCCAGCAGCTTAGCGGAGGGAAGTCAGCCCCAGCATTTT.

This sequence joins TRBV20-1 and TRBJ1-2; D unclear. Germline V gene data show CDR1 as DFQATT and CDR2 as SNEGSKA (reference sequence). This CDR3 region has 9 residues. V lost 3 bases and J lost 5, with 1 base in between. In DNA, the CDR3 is TGCAGTGCTAGTTATGGCTACACCTTC. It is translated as CSASYGYTF.

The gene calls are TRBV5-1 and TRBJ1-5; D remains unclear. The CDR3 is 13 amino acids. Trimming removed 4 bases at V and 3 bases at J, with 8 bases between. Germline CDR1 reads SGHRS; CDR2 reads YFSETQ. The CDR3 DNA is TGCGCCAGCAGCCTGGACGACAATCAGCCCCAGCATTTT. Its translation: CASSLDDNQPQHF.

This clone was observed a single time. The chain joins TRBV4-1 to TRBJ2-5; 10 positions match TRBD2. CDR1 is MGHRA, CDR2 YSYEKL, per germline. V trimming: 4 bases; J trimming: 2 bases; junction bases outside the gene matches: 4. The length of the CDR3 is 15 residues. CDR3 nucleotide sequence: TGCGCCAGCAGCCCCCAGCGGGGGGGACAAGAGACCCAGTACTTC. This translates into CASSPQRGGQETQYF.

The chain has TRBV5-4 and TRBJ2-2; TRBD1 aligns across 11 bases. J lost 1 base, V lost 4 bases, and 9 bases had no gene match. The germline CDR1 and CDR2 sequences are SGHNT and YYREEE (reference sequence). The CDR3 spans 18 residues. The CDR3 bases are TGTGCCAGCAGCCCTCGAAGGGGGACAGGGGGGAACACCGGGGAGCTGTTTTTT. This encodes CASSPRRGTGGNTGELFF.

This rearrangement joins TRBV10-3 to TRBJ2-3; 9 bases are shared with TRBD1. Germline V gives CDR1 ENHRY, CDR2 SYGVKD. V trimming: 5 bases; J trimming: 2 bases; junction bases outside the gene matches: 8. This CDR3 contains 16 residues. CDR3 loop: CAISTPGTGITDTQYF. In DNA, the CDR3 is TGTGCCATCAGTACCCCCGGGACAGGGATCACAGATACGCAGTATTTT.

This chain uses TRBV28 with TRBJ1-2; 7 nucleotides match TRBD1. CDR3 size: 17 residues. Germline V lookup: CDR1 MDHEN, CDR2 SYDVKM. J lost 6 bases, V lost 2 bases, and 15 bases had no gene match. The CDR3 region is CASSLADREVGWNGYTF. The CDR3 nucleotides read TGTGCCAGCAGTTTAGCTGACAGGGAAGTCGGGTGGAATGGCTACACCTTC.

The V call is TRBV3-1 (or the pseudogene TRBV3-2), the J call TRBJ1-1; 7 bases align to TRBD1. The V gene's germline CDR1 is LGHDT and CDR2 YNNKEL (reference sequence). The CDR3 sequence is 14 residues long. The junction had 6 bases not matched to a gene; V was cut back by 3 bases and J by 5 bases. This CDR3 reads CASSQGTVRTEAFF. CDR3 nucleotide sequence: TGTGCCAGCAGCCAGGGGACAGTCAGGACTGAAGCTTTCTTT.

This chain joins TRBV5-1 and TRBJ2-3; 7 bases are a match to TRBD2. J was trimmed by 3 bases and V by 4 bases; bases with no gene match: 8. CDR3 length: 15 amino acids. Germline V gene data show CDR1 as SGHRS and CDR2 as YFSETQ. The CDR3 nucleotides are TGCGCCAGCAGCCCGGGGGGACCAGGGACAGATACGCAGTATTTT. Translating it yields CASSPGGPGTDTQYF.

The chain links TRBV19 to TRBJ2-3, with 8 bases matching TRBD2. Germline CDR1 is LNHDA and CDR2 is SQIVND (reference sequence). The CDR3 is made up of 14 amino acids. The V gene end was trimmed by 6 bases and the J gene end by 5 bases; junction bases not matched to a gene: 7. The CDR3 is CASRRSGAGDTQYF. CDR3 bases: TGTGCCAGTAGACGTAGCGGGGCTGGAGATACGCAGTATTTT.

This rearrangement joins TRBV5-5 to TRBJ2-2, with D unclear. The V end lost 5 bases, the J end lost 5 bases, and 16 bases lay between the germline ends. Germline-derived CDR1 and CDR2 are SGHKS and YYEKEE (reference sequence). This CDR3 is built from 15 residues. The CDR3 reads CASSYTALLTGELFF. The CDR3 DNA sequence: TGTGCCAGCAGTTACACGGCTCTATTGACCGGGGAGCTGTTTTTT. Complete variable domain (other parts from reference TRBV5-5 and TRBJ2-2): DAGVTQSPTHLIKTRGQQVTLRCSPISGHKSVSWYQQVLGQGPQFIFQYYEKEERGRGNFPDRFSARQFPNYSSELNVNALLLGDSALYLCASSYTALLTGELFFGEGSRLTVL.

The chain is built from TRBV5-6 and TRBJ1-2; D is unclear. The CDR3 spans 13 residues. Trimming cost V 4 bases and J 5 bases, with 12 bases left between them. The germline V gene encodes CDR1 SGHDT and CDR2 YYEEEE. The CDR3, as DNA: TGTGCCAGCAGCCCCCCCCACGATTATGGCTACACCTTC. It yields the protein CASSPPHDYGYTF.

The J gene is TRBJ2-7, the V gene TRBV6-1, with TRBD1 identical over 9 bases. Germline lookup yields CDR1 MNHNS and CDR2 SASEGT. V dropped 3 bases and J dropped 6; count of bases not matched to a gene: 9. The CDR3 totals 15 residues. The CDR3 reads CASSDPGQGISEQYF. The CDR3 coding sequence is TGTGCCAGCAGTGATCCGGGACAGGGAATAAGCGAGCAGTACTTC.